This T cell receptor beta chain was retrieved from a study of blood T cell repertoires in COVID-19. As for the study in general: From T cells, B-cell-depleted T cells, or PBMCs came the material, which was cDNA or gDNA.

Trimming pared 6 bases from V and 7 bases from J, leaving 15 bases between. Germline V gene data show CDR1 as MNHEY and CDR2 as SVGAGI. The CDR3 covers 14 residues. Sequenced by immunoSEQ multiplex PCR; TCRdb stores in-frame clones only, minus some. The sample lists 120,000 or so clones; 85% were seen once. The TCR originated in a woman aged 80 or over with acute or convalescent COVID-19. Specimen: peripheral blood. The J gene is TRBJ1-4, the V gene TRBV6-5; maybe TRBD1 (5 bases). The CDR3, as DNA: TGTGCCAGCAGGGGACGGGGGGGGAGTGAAAAACTGTTTTTT. Translated: CASRGRGGSEKLFF.